Listed here are 27 T cell receptor beta chains from one sample, sequenced in a study of shared clonotypes between healthy human individuals (dated by TCRdb to 2020 to 2022). CD8 naive samples were obtained by positive selection for CCR7 among CD45RO-negative cells, yielding a CD45RA+CCR7+ population from which TemRA cells were excluded. The receptor library was made with the immunoSEQ multiplex PCR assay. TCRdb mirrors the immuneACCESS table, restricted to in-frame sequences. Some clones are absent from its copies; in checked studies, under half trace to an unresolved V gene, and the reason for the others is unknown. Across this sample there are a few million clones, with 93% seen only once. The top ten clonotypes cover over 1.5% of the sample. The sample taken for sequencing was naive CD8+ T cells from PBMCs. Explained via the paper, the cell subset or site label denotes: CD45RA+CCR7+. The receptor source for this set is a man younger than 30 in good health. Some clones in this sample may be carry-over from other donors' samples.

The J gene is TRBJ1-2, the V gene TRBV27, with 8 bases lining up with TRBD1. Per the germline V gene, CDR1 is MNHEY and CDR2 is SMNVEV (reference sequence). CDR3 size: 15 residues. The junction had 10 bases not matched to a gene; V was cut back by 6 bases and J by 4 bases. CDR3 sequence: CASRTRTGNPYGYTF. In DNA form, the CDR3 reads TGTGCCAGCAGGACAAGGACAGGGAACCCCTATGGCTACACCTTC.

The chain carries TRBV9 and TRBJ2-1; perhaps TRBD2 as D (6 bases). V lost 3 bases and J lost 2, with 15 bases in between. The V gene's germline CDR1 is SGDLS and CDR2 YYNGEE. CDR3 length equals 16 residues. This CDR3 reads CASSEVASVAYNEQFF. CDR3 sequence (DNA): TGTGCCAGCAGCGAGGTCGCTAGCGTTGCCTACAATGAGCAGTTCTTC.

This sequence joins TRBV9 and TRBJ2-2; 10 nucleotides agree with TRBD2. This CDR3 is 17 amino acids long. Per germline, CDR1 SGDLS and CDR2 YYNGEE. J gave up 3 bases and V 0 bases, and 5 bases lay outside the gene matches. The CDR3 DNA follows: TGTGCCAGCAGCGTAGCTGGACTAGCGGAAGACACCGGGGAGCTGTTTTTT. Translating it yields CASSVAGLAEDTGELFF.

Concerning this clone itself: Different DNA sequences within this sample yield the same CDR3. The chain recombines TRBV15 with TRBJ1-5; 7 bases fit TRBD1. CDR1 is LNHNV, CDR2 YYDKDF, per germline (reference sequence). The V segment lost 1 base and the J segment 4 bases; nucleotides outside the gene matches: 4. The CDR3 has 15 amino acids. Here the CDR3 reads CATSRGQGGNQPQHF. The CDR3 bases are TGTGCCACCAGCAGAGGACAGGGAGGGAATCAGCCCCAGCATTTT.

This chain links TRBV9 with TRBJ2-5; TRBD2 aligns across 10 bases. V lost 0 bases to trimming and J lost 4 bases; unmatched junction nucleotides: 9. Germline V gives CDR1 SGDLS, CDR2 YYNGEE. This CDR3 has 17 amino acids. CDR3 coding DNA: TGTGCCAGCAGCGTAGGGAGGGCTAGCGGGAGCCGAGAGACCCAGTACTTC. Residues: CASSVGRASGSRETQYF.

CDR3: CASSQAPDGVIGNTIYF. In nucleotides, the CDR3 is TGTGCCAGCAGCCAAGCTCCGGACGGGGTTATTGGAAACACCATATATTTT. This chain links TRBV4-2 with TRBJ1-3, with D hard to call. This CDR3 has 17 amino acids. CDR1 and CDR2 from the germline V gene are LGHNA and YNFKEQ. V lost 1 base, J lost 3 bases, and 16 bases lay in between.

The V gene is TRBV2, the J gene TRBJ2-7, with TRBD1 as a possible D gene (6 bases). Germline lookup yields CDR1 SNHLY and CDR2 FYNNEI. The CDR3 sequence is 14 residues long. The V and J ends lost 3 bases and 5 bases respectively, with 14 bases between them. The chain's CDR3 is CASSDPTGSHEQYF. CDR3 in DNA: TGTGCCAGCAGTGACCCGACAGGTTCCCACGAGCAGTACTTC.

This clone was recorded once. Here the CDR3 reads CSVHGTRLGEQYF. CDR3 in DNA: TGCAGCGTCCACGGGACTCGGTTAGGCGAGCAGTACTTC. This chain connects TRBV29-1 to TRBJ2-7, with D perhaps TRBD2 (6 bases). Trimming took 6 bases from V and 6 from J, leaving 18 bases between them. CDR3 length: 13 residues. The germline V gene encodes CDR1 SQVTM and CDR2 ANQGSEA.

V usage is TRBV11-2 and J usage is TRBJ2-7; a weak D match, TRBD1 (5 bases). Trimming left V 5 bases short and J 5 bases short, with 19 bases between. CDR1 is SGHAT and CDR2 is FQNNGV in the germline V gene. The CDR3 has 15 residues. The CDR3 spells CASSPTLGLAHEQYF. The CDR3 DNA reads TGTGCCAGCAGCCCCACCTTGGGGCTTGCGCACGAGCAGTACTTC.

The gene calls are TRBV19 and TRBJ1-3; TRBD1 is a possible D gene (6 bases). Germline V CDR1 and CDR2: LNHDA, SQIVND (reference sequence). Deletions cut 10 bases from V and 4 bases from J, with 17 bases between. The CDR3 extends over 14 amino acids. CDR3 region: CATNWGPGGNTIYF. CDR3 coding DNA: TGTGCCACCAATTGGGGGCCAGGGGGAAACACCATATATTTT.

The chain employs TRBV4-1 and TRBJ2-2; TRBD2 is a possible D gene (6 bases). CDR1 and CDR2 from the germline V gene are MGHRA and YSYEKL. V lost 1 base, J lost 2 bases, and 14 bases lay in between. This CDR3 has 17 residues. CDR3 coding DNA: TGCGCCAGCAGCCAAGTAAGACGGGAGAGAAACACCGGGGAGCTGTTTTTT. Translated: CASSQVRRERNTGELFF.

The chain joins TRBV6-1 to TRBJ2-5; D remains unclear. The ends were cut back, 4 bases at V and 1 base at J, with 10 bases in the middle. The CDR3 runs 14 residues. CDR1 is MNHNS and CDR2 is SASEGT in the germline V gene. The CDR3: CASSGRSSQETQYF. In nucleotides, the CDR3 is TGTGCCAGCAGTGGGCGCAGCAGCCAAGAGACCCAGTACTTC.

The chain couples TRBV19 to TRBJ1-1; D remains unclear. The CDR3 runs 14 residues. Germline CDR1 LNHDA, CDR2 SQIVND (reference sequence). Trimming removed 5 bases at V and 1 base at J, with 11 bases between. Here the CDR3 reads CASSYGRGNTEAFF. The CDR3 region has the DNA TGTGCCAGTAGTTATGGACGGGGGAACACTGAAGCTTTCTTT. The full variable domain, with the rest looked up from reference TRBV19 and TRBJ1-1, is DGGITQSPKYLFRKEGQNVTLSCEQNLNHDAMYWYRQDPGQGLRLIYYSQIVNDFQKGDIAEGYSVSREKKESFPLTVTSAQKNPTAFYLCASSYGRGNTEAFFGQGTRLTVV.

The chain uses TRBV4-1 and TRBJ2-1; 7 bases map to TRBD1. The CDR3 totals 16 residues. CDR1 and CDR2 from the germline V gene are MGHRA and YSYEKL. V dropped 4 bases and J dropped 0; count of bases not matched to a gene: 6. The CDR3 protein is CASSPRGLSSYNEQFF. DNA for the CDR3: TGCGCCAGCAGCCCGAGGGGGCTTAGCTCCTACAATGAGCAGTTCTTC.

This rearrangement joins TRBV27 to TRBJ1-2; D is perhaps TRBD1 (6 bases). The V end lost 2 bases, the J end lost 10 bases, and 14 bases lay between the germline ends. Germline V gives CDR1 MNHEY, CDR2 SMNVEV (reference sequence). The CDR3 consists of 13 residues. The CDR3 bases are TGTGCCAGCAGTTTAAGCAGGTGGGGGGCCTACACCTTC. Translation: CASSLSRWGAYTF.

In this sample, this clone turned up a few times. At the DNA level, this CDR3 is encoded by other sequences in the same sample as well. The chain is built from TRBV27 and TRBJ1-1; TRBD1 matches at 8 bases. V was pared by 2 bases and J by 6 bases, with 2 bases of the junction left unmatched. This CDR3 has 13 amino acids. Germline V gene data show CDR1 as MNHEY and CDR2 as SMNVEV (reference sequence). This CDR3 reads CASSLGQGAEAFF. CDR3 coding DNA: TGTGCCAGCAGTTTAGGACAGGGTGCTGAAGCTTTCTTT.

This rearrangement joins TRBV5-1 to TRBJ2-3; 9 bases match TRBD1. Germline values: CDR1 SGHRS, CDR2 YFSETQ. The CDR3 contains 14 residues. The V gene end was trimmed by 3 bases and the J gene end by 14 bases; junction bases not matched to a gene: 13. CDR3: CASSSTQRTGARYF. As DNA, the CDR3 is TGCGCCAGCAGCTCAACTCAACGGACAGGGGCACGGTATTTT.

The V gene is TRBV27, the J gene TRBJ2-7; 7 nucleotides align to TRBD2. This CDR3 is built from 15 residues. V lost 2 bases and J lost 3; bases outside the gene matches: 7. Looked up from germline, CDR1 is MNHEY and CDR2 is SMNVEV (reference sequence). This chain's CDR3 is CASSLAAGLNYEQYF. CDR3 bases: TGTGCCAGCAGTTTAGCGGCGGGACTAAACTACGAGCAGTACTTC.

The chain is built from TRBV27 and TRBJ1-2; D gene unclear. The V gene lost 2 bases and the J gene lost 4 bases, with 14 bases spanning the gap. This CDR3 spans 15 amino acids. Per the germline V gene, CDR1 is MNHEY and CDR2 is SMNVEV (reference sequence). The CDR3 bases are TGTGCCAGCAGTTTAGCCGCGGGTCGCAGCTATGGCTACACCTTC. It yields the protein CASSLAAGRSYGYTF.

This clone was picked up one time. The rearrangement uses TRBV7-8 and TRBJ1-1, with 10 nucleotides matching TRBD1. Unmatched junction bases numbered 12, after V lost 8 bases and J lost 0 bases. Germline CDR1 reads SGHVS; CDR2 reads FQNEAQ. This CDR3 has 17 residues. In DNA, the CDR3 is TGTGCCAGCCTCAGGGGAGGGACAGGGGACCTGAACACTGAAGCTTTCTTT. This translates into CASLRGGTGDLNTEAFF.

The chain links TRBV19 to TRBJ2-7, with TRBD2 matching over 9 bases. The V gene's germline CDR1 is LNHDA and CDR2 SQIVND (reference sequence). This CDR3 comprises 16 residues. The ends lost 1 base at V and 6 bases at J; junction bases unmatched: 10. The CDR3 nucleotides are TGTGCCAGTAGTATAGCCATACTAGCGGGCGCCTCCGAGCAGTACTTC. Amino acid sequence: CASSIAILAGASEQYF.

The chain uses TRBV6-6 and TRBJ2-7, with 7 positions matching TRBD1. CDR3 length: 15 amino acids. V was clipped by 2 bases and J by 2 bases; unmatched bases: 6. Germline CDR1 reads MNHNY; CDR2 reads SVGAGI (reference sequence). CDR3 loop: CASSYPPGQTYEQYF. The CDR3, as DNA: TGTGCCAGCAGTTACCCGCCGGGACAGACCTACGAGCAGTACTTC.

V and J are TRBV5-8 and TRBJ1-5; D is perhaps TRBD1 (5 bases). V dropped 3 bases and J dropped 2 bases, with 18 bases sitting between them. This CDR3 has 17 residues. Germline-derived CDR1 and CDR2 are SGHTS and YDEGEE. CDR3 sequence: CASSSGRVRVGNQPQHF. In DNA, the CDR3 is TGTGCCAGCAGCTCGGGGCGCGTCAGGGTTGGCAATCAGCCCCAGCATTTT.

The chain recombines TRBV10-3 with TRBJ1-1, with no clear D. This CDR3 is built from 15 residues. The germline gives CDR1 ENHRY, CDR2 SYGVKD. V dropped 8 bases and J dropped 0 bases, with 16 bases sitting between them. Written as DNA, the CDR3 is TGTGCCATCGGTCATAGTTTGTCGATGAACACTGAAGCTTTCTTT. It specifies CAIGHSLSMNTEAFF.

The chain couples TRBV11-2 to TRBJ2-3; maybe TRBD1 (5 bases). Germline CDR1 and CDR2: SGHAT and FQNNGV. The CDR3 has 13 amino acids. Trimming pared 5 bases from V and 1 base from J, leaving 7 bases between. In DNA form, the CDR3 reads TGTGCCAGCAGCACGACAGGCACAGATACGCAGTATTTT. Encoded protein: CASSTTGTDTQYF.

There are a few counts of this clone. The chain combines TRBV4-1 with TRBJ1-4; no clear D. V gave up 3 bases and J gave up 6 bases, with 5 bases separating them. The CDR3 sequence is 12 residues long. Germline CDR1 MGHRA, CDR2 YSYEKL. CDR3: CASSQTDEKLFF. DNA of the CDR3: TGCGCCAGCAGCCAGACCGATGAAAAACTGTTTTTT.

The chain carries TRBV28 and TRBJ1-5; maybe TRBD1 (5 bases). This CDR3 is 15 amino acids long. Deletions cut 3 bases from V and 5 bases from J, with 14 bases between. Germline V CDR1 and CDR2: MDHEN, SYDVKM. This CDR3 reads CASSFTREGDQPQHF. Here the CDR3 DNA reads TGTGCCAGCAGTTTTACCAGGGAAGGAGATCAGCCCCAGCATTTT.